This entry lists 11 T cell receptor beta chains sequenced from one sample in a study of cytomegalovirus exposure and HLA in healthy donors. The study ran its PCR with 60 Vbeta and 13 Jbeta primers. Only in-frame clones appear in the TCRdb table, and some are missing; sequencing was by immunoSEQ multiplex PCR. The sample carries roughly 130,000 clones, roughly three fifths recorded once. Material for sequencing was PBMCs. These receptors all come from a man between 18 and 29 years old in good health and CMV-seronegative.

This clone was observed a few times. The chain joins TRBV19 to TRBJ1-1; D might be TRBD1 (5 bases). The V gene lost 7 bases and the J gene lost 3 bases, with 12 bases spanning the gap. Looked up from germline, CDR1 is LNHDA and CDR2 is SQIVND (reference sequence). This CDR3 has 13 amino acids. Written as DNA, the CDR3 is TGTGCCAGTACTCGGGGGTCCTACACTGAAGCTTTCTTT. Encoded protein: CASTRGSYTEAFF.

The chain combines TRBV5-4 with TRBJ2-5, with a weak D call TRBD2 (5 bases). From germline, CDR1 is SGHNT and CDR2 YYREEE (reference sequence). V dropped 4 bases and J dropped 4 bases, with 5 bases sitting between them. This CDR3 spans 11 amino acids. Written as DNA, the CDR3 is TGTGCCAGCAGCCGGGGAGAGACCCAGTACTTC. It translates to CASSRGETQYF.

This clone was picked up a small number of times. The rearrangement joins TRBV9 to TRBJ2-3; D remains ambiguous. This CDR3 region has 15 residues. Trimming shortened V by 1 base and J by 0 bases, and 9 bases separated the two germline ends. Germline V gives CDR1 SGDLS, CDR2 YYNGEE. CDR3 region: CASSVRSASTDTQYF. DNA for the CDR3: TGTGCCAGCAGCGTACGCAGCGCTAGCACAGATACGCAGTATTTT.

The chain recombines TRBV28 with TRBJ1-1, with TRBD1 identical over 10 bases. With 5 bases clipped from V and 2 bases from J, the junction kept 8 bases outside the gene matches. CDR3 length: 16 amino acids. The germline V gene encodes CDR1 MDHEN and CDR2 SYDVKM. CDR3: CASSLVGQGGNTEAFF. As DNA, the CDR3 is TGTGCCAGCAGTCTTGTCGGACAGGGGGGTAACACTGAAGCTTTCTTT.

The rearrangement joins TRBV2 to TRBJ2-7; possibly TRBD1 for D (6 bases). The germline V gene has CDR1 SNHLY and CDR2 FYNNEI. There are 10 residues in the CDR3. Trimming removed 8 bases at V and 6 bases at J, with 8 bases between. The CDR3 nucleotides read TGTGCCAGCCTGGACAGCGAGCAGTACTTC. Protein sequence: CASLDSEQYF.

The J gene is TRBJ1-1, the V gene TRBV11-2; no clear D. This CDR3 is 13 amino acids long. The germline V gene has CDR1 SGHAT and CDR2 FQNNGV. Trimming took 7 bases from V and 5 from J, leaving 14 bases between them. The chain's CDR3 is CASTFSPYTEAFF. For the CDR3, the DNA is TGTGCCAGCACCTTTTCCCCGTATACTGAAGCTTTCTTT.

Turning to this clone: Because the CDR3's place on the DNA is in doubt, the DNA is left out and the CDR3 is given as listed by TCRdb. The chain's CDR3 is CSVGQGAFF. J is TRBJ2-1 and V is TRBV29-1; TRBD1 is the table's D call and was not checked against the DNA. Per the germline V gene, CDR1 is SQVTM and CDR2 is ANQGSEA. The CDR3 comprises 9 residues, both ends counted.

The CDR3 region has the DNA TGTGCCAGTACCATAGGGACTGGCTCCTACAATGAGCAGTTCTTC. It specifies CASTIGTGSYNEQFF. This sequence joins TRBV7-9 and TRBJ2-1; D possibly corresponds to TRBD2 (6 bases). The ends were cut back, 9 bases at V and 0 bases at J, with 15 bases in the middle. The CDR3 length is 15 residues. The germline gives CDR1 SEHNR, CDR2 FQNEAQ (reference sequence).

The rearrangement links TRBV6-6 to TRBJ2-7, with D possibly matching TRBD1 (5 bases). Per germline, CDR1 MNHNY and CDR2 SVGAGI (reference sequence). This CDR3 contains 15 residues. Trimming took 2 bases from V and 0 from J, leaving 11 bases between them. The CDR3 coding sequence is TGTGCCAGCAGTTACCCCCCCCAGGGCTCCTACGAGCAGTACTTC. It encodes CASSYPPQGSYEQYF.

This chain joins TRBV6-6 and TRBJ2-1; 8 bases match TRBD2. V gave up 7 bases and J gave up 3 bases; unmatched junction bases: 11. The CDR3 contains 16 residues. Germline CDR1 and CDR2: MNHNY and SVGAGI (reference sequence). Here the CDR3 reads CASINLSGRRYNEQFF. Written as DNA, the CDR3 is TGTGCCAGCATCAACCTGAGCGGGAGACGCTACAATGAGCAGTTCTTC.

The chain carries TRBV15 and TRBJ2-1; D call uncertain. Germline CDR1 reads LNHNV; CDR2 reads YYDKDF (reference sequence). There are 12 residues in the CDR3. V was trimmed by 1 base and J by 7 bases, leaving 5 bases between them. CDR3 DNA: TGTGCCACCAGCAGAGTTCGGAATGAGCAGTTCTTC. Translated, it gives CATSRVRNEQFF.